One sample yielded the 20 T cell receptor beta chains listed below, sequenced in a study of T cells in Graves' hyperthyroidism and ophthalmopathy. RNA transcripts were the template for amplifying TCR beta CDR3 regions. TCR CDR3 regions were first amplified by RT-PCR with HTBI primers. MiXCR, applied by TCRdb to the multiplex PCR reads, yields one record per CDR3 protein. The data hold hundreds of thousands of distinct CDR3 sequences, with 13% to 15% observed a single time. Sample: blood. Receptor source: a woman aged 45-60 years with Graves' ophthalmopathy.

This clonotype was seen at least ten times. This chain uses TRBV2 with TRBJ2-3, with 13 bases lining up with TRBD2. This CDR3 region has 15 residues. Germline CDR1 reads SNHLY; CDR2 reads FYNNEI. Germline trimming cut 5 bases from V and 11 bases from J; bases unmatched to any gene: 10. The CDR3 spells CASSFTSGRAVGQYF. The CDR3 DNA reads TGTGCCAGCAGTTTTACTAGCGGGAGGGCTGTAGGGCAGTATTTT.

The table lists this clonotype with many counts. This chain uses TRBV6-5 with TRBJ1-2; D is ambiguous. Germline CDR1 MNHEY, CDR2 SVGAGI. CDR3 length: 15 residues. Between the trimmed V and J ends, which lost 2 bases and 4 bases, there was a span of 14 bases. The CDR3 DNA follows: TGTGCCAGCAGTTACGTGACACCTACTAGCTATGGCTACACCTTC. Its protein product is CASSYVTPTSYGYTF.

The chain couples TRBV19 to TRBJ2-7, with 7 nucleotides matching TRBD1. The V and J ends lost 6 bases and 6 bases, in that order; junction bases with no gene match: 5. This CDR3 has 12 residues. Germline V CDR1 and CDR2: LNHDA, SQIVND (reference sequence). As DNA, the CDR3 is TGTGCCAGTAGGGCGGACAGGAGCGAGCAGTACTTC. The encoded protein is CASRADRSEQYF. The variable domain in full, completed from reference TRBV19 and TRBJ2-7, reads DGGITQSPKYLFRKEGQNVTLSCEQNLNHDAMYWYRQDPGQGLRLIYYSQIVNDFQKGDIAEGYSVSREKKESFPLTVTSAQKNPTAFYLCASRADRSEQYFGPGTRLTVT.

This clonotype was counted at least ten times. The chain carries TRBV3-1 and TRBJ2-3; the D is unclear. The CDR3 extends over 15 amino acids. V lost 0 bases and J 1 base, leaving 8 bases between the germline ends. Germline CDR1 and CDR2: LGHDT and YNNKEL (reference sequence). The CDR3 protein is CASSQERLRTDTQYF. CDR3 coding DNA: TGTGCCAGCAGCCAAGAGCGGCTGCGCACAGATACGCAGTATTTT.

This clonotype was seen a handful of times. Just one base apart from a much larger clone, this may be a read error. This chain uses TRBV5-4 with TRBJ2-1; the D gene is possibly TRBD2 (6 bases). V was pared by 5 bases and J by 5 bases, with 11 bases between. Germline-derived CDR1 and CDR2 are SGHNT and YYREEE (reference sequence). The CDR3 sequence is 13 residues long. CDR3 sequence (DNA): TGTGCCAGCAGTTGGGGACTCCACAATGAGCAGTTCTTC. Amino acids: CASSWGLHNEQFF. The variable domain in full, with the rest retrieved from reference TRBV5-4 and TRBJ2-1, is ETGVTQSPTHLIKTRGQQVTLRCSSQSGHNTVSWYQQALGQGPQFIFQYYREEENGRGNFPPRFSGLQFPNYSSELNVNALELDDSALYLCASSWGLHNEQFFGPGTRLTVL.

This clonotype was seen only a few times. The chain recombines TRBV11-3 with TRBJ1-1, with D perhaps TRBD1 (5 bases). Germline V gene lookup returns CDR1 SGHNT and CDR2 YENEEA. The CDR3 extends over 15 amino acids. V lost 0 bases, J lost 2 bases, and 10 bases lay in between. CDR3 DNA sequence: TGTGCCAGCAGCTTAGACAGGGAAACTAACACTGAAGCTTTCTTT. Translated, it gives CASSLDRETNTEAFF.

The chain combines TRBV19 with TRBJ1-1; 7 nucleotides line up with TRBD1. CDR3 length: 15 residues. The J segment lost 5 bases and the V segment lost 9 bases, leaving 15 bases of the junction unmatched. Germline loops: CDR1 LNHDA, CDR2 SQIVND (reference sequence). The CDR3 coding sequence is TGTGCCAGCCAAGGGGGCGCGAGAGGTGGTACTGAAGCTTTCTTT. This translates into CASQGGARGGTEAFF.

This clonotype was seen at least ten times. CDR3 DNA: TGTGCCAGCAGTTTGGCCCCGGTAGAGGGTAGCACAGATACGCAGTATTTT. Amino acid sequence: CASSLAPVEGSTDTQYF. The chain uses TRBV12-3 or TRBV12-4 and TRBJ2-3, with D perhaps matching TRBD2 (5 bases). Trimming removed 3 bases from V and 0 bases from J, with 16 bases in between. The CDR3 covers 17 residues.

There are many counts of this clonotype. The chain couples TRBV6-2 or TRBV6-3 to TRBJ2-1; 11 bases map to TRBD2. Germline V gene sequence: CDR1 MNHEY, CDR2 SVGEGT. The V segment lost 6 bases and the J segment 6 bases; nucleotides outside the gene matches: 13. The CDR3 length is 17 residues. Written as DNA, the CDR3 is TGTGCCAGCAGGCGCACCGGGACTAGCGGAGGGGGCAATGAGCAGTTCTTC. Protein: CASRRTGTSGGGNEQFF.

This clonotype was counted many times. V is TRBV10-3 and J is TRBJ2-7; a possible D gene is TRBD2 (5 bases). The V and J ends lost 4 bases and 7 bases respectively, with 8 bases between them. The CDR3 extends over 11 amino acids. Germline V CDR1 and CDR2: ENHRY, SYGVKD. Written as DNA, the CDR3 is TGTGCCATCAGTGGGACGGGGGAGCAGTACTTC. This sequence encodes CAISGTGEQYF.

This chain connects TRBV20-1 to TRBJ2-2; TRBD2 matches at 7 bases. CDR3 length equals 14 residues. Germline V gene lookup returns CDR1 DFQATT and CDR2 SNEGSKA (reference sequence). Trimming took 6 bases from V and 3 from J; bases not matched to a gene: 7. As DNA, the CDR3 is TGCAGTGCCTGGAGCGGGACGTACACCGGGGAGCTGTTTTTT. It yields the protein CSAWSGTYTGELFF.

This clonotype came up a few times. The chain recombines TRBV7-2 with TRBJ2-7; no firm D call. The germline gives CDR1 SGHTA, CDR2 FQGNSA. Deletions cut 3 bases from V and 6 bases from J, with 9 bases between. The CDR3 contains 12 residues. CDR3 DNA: TGTGCCAGCAGCTTCTTAGTCGCCGAGCAGTACTTC. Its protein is CASSFLVAEQYF.

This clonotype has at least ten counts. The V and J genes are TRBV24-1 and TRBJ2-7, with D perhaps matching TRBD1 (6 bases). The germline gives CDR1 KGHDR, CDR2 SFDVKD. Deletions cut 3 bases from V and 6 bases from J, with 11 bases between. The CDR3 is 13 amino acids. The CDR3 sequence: CATSDTGYSEQYF. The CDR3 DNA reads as TGTGCCACCAGTGATACAGGGTACTCCGAGCAGTACTTC.

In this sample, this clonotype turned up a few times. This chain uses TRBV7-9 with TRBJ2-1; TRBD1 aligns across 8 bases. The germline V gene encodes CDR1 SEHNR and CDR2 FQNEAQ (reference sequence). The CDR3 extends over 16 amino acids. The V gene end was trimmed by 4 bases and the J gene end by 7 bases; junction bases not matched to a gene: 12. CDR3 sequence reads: CASSSGQGHFRNEQFF. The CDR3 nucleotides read TGTGCCAGCAGCTCCGGACAGGGCCACTTTAGGAATGAGCAGTTCTTC. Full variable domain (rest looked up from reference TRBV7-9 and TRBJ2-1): DTGVSQNPRHKITKRGQNVTFRCDPISEHNRLYWYRQTLGQGPEFLTYFQNEAQLEKSRLLSDRFSAERPKGSFSTLEIQRTEQGDSAMYLCASSSGQGHFRNEQFFGPGTRLTVL.

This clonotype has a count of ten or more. CDR3 DNA sequence: TGTGCCAGCAGCCCGACACCGGCCGAGGGCGCAGAGACCCAGTACTTC. The encoded protein is CASSPTPAEGAETQYF. V gene TRBV9 combines with J gene TRBJ2-5; D is possibly TRBD2 (5 bases). The CDR3 runs 16 residues. V lost 4 bases, J lost 4 bases, and 20 bases lay in between. Germline V gene lookup returns CDR1 SGDLS and CDR2 YYNGEE.

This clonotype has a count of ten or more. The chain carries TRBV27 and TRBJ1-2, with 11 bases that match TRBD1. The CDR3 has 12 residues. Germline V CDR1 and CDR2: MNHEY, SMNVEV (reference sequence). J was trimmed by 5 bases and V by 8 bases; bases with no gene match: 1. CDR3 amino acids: CASGQGAYGYTF. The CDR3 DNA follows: TGTGCCAGCGGACAGGGGGCATATGGCTACACCTTC.

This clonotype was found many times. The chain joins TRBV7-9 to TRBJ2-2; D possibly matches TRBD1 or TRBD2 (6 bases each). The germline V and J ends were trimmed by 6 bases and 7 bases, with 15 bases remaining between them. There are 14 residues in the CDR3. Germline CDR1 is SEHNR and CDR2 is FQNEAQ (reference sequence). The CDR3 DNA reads TGTGCCAGCAGTCCCCCACGGGGGCTCGGGGAGCTGTTTTTT. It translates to CASSPPRGLGELFF.

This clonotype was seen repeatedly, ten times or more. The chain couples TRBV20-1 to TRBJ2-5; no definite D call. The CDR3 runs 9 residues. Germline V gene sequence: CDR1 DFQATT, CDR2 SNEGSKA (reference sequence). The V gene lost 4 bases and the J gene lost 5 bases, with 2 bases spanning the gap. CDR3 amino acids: CSATETQYF. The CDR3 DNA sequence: TGCAGTGCTACTGAGACCCAGTACTTC.

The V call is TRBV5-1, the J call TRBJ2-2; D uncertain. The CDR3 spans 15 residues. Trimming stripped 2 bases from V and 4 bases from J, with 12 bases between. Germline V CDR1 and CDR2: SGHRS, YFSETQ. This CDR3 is CASSFVGSSTGELFF. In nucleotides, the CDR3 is TGCGCCAGCAGCTTTGTGGGGTCGAGCACCGGGGAGCTGTTTTTT.

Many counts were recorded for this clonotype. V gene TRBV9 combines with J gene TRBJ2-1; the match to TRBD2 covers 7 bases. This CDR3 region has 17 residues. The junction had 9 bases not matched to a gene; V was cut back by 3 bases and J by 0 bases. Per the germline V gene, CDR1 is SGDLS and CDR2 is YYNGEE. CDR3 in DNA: TGTGCCAGCAGCGGAAAACTAGCGAGTAGCTCCTACAATGAGCAGTTCTTC. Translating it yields CASSGKLASSSYNEQFF.